The 3 T cell receptor beta chains below were found in one sample sequenced in a study of PD-1 blockade in classical Hodgkin lymphoma. Method: immunoSEQ multiplex PCR; TCRdb's copy keeps in-frame clones and lacks some. The repertoire consists of roughly 140,000 clones, with around 73% occurring once and the leading ten covering roughly 10%. All patients experienced relapse after autologous stem cell transplantation, and brentuximab vedotin exposure was variable. Sequencing used peripheral blood mononuclear cells (PBMCs), obtained before the second cycle of nivolumab. These TCRs come from a human donor with classical Hodgkin lymphoma.

The V gene is TRBV11-2, the J gene TRBJ2-5; the match to TRBD2 covers 9 bases. V was pared by 1 base and J by 5 bases, with 11 bases of the junction left unmatched. The CDR3 consists of 17 residues. Looked up from germline, CDR1 is SGHAT and CDR2 is FQNNGV. The CDR3 is CASSLGFRLAGMETQYF. CDR3 bases: TGTGCCAGCAGCTTAGGGTTCCGGCTAGCGGGAATGGAGACCCAGTACTTC.

The genes are TRBV28 and TRBJ2-3; 7 nucleotides match TRBD2. Germline V CDR1 and CDR2: MDHEN, SYDVKM. V shed 3 bases and J 0 bases; nucleotides not matched to a gene: 3. The CDR3 totals 15 residues. CDR3 in DNA: TGTGCCAGCAGTTTTGTGGGAGGGAGCACAGATACGCAGTATTTT. Translated: CASSFVGGSTDTQYF.

V gene TRBV18 combines with J gene TRBJ1-1, with a possible D match to TRBD1 (5 bases). Germline CDR1 is KGHSH and CDR2 is LQKENI. Trimming shortened V by 3 bases and J by 4 bases, and 12 bases separated the two germline ends. This CDR3 has 14 amino acids. The CDR3 loop reads CASSPQGPGTEAFF. DNA of the CDR3: TGTGCCAGCTCACCTCAGGGTCCCGGCACTGAAGCTTTCTTT.